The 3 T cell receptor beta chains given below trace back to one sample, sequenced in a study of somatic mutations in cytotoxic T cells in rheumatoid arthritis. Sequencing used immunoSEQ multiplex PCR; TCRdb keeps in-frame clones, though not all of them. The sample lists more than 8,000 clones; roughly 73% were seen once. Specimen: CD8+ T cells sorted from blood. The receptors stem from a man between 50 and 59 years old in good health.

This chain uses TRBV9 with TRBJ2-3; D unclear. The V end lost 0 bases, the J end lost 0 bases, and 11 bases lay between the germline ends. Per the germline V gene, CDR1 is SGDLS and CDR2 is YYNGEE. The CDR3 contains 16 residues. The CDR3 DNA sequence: TGTGCCAGCAGCGTAGGGGTAGCACAAAGCACAGATACGCAGTATTTT. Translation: CASSVGVAQSTDTQYF.

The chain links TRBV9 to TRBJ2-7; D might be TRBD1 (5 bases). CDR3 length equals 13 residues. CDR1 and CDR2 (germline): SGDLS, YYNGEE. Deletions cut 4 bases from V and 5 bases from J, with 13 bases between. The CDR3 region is CASSPSGANEQYF. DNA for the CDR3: TGTGCCAGCAGCCCCAGTGGGGCCAACGAGCAGTACTTC.

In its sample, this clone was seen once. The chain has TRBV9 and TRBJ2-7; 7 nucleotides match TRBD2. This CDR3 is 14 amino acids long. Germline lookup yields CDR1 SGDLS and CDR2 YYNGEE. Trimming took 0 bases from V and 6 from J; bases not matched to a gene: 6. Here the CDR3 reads CASSVGEGTGEQYF. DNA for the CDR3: TGTGCCAGCAGCGTAGGGGAGGGAACGGGCGAGCAGTACTTC.